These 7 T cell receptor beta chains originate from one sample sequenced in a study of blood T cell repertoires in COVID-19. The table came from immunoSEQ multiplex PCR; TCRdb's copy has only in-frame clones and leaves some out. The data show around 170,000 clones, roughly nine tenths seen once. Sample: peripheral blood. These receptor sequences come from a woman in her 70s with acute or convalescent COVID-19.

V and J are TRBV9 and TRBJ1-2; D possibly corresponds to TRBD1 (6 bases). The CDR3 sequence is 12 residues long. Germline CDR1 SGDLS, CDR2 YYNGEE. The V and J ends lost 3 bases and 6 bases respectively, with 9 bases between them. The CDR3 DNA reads TGTGCCAGCAGCGGAAACAGGGATGGCTACACCTTC. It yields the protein CASSGNRDGYTF.

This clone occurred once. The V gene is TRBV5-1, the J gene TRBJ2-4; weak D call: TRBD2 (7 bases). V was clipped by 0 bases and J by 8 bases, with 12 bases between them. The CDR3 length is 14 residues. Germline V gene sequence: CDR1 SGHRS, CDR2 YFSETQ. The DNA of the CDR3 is TGCGCCAGCAGCTTGGAGGCGGGGGCGGACATTCAGTACTTC. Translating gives CASSLEAGADIQYF.

The CDR3 is CASSTGLTNYGYTF. In DNA form, the CDR3 reads TGTGCCAGCAGCACGGGACTTACGAACTATGGCTACACCTTC. The V call is TRBV6-2 or TRBV6-3, the J call TRBJ1-2; a possible D gene is TRBD1 (5 bases). The V end lost 6 bases, the J end lost 2 bases, and 13 bases lay between the germline ends. CDR1 is MNHEY and CDR2 is SVGEGT in the germline V gene. This CDR3 region has 14 residues.

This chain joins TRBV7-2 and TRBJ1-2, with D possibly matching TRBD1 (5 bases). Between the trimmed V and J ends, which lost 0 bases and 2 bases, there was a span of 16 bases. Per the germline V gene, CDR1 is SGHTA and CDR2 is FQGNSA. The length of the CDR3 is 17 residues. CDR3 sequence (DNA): TGTGCCAGCAGCTTAGCGGGCGGGGCTGGGGGGAACTATGGCTACACCTTC. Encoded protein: CASSLAGGAGGNYGYTF.

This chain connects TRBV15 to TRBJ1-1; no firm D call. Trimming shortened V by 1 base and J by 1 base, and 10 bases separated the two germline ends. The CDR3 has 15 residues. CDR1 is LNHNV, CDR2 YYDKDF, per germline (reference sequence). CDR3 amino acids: CATSRAGLSNTEAFF. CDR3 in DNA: TGTGCCACCAGCAGAGCGGGGTTGTCGAACACTGAAGCTTTCTTT.

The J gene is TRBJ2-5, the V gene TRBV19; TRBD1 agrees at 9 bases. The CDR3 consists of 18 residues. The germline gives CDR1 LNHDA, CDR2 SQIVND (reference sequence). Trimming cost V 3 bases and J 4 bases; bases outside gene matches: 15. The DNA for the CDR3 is TGTGCCAGTAGTATGGGACCCAACCTGGACAGGGGAGGAGAGACCCAGTACTTC. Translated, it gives CASSMGPNLDRGGETQYF.

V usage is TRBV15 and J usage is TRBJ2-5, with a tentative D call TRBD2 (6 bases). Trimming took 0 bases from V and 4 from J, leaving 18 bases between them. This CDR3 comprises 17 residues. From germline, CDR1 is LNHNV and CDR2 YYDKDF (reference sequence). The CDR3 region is CATSRDSSGAKGETQYF. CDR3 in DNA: TGTGCCACCAGCAGAGATTCGTCGGGAGCAAAGGGAGAGACCCAGTACTTC.